The clone carrying this T cell receptor (beta chain) was observed a single time. What it binds is not known. J gave up 1 base and V 5 bases, and 7 bases lay outside the gene matches. The CDR3 runs to 16 residues. The V gene's germline CDR1 is SGHNT and CDR2 YENEEA. Clones were read by immunoSEQ multiplex PCR, and TCRdb kept only the in-frame ones, dropping some. The table has 200,000 or so clones, more than 80% seen once. The source of the sample is a study of T cell responses to AZD1222 COVID-19 vaccine. Study results and limitations: White British donors predominated, females outnumbered males, and clonal diversity was possibly underestimated. In all cases, repertoires were sampled only after the peak T cell response.

The material sequenced was peripheral blood, taken on day 0 of AZD1222 vaccination. The V and J genes are TRBV11-3 and TRBJ2-1; 8 nucleotides align to TRBD2. The source is an adult in good health. The CDR3 region is CASSRGVAGSYNEQFF. In DNA form, the CDR3 reads TGTGCCAGCAGCCGGGGGGTAGCGGGATCCTACAATGAGCAGTTCTTC.